A single sample is the source of the 24 T cell receptor beta chains below, sequenced in a study of CD8 T cells in Susac syndrome. RNA was extracted with the RNeasy kit, and a quantity of about 0.45 to 1 ug was reverse transcribed using random hexamers. From the immunoSEQ multiplex PCR reads, TCRdb called clonotypes with MiXCR, one entry per CDR3 protein. The repertoire holds roughly 160,000 distinct CDR3 sequences, with around 96% as singletons. Sequenced material: CD4+ T cells from PBMCs. The source is a human donor with Susac syndrome.

CDR3 in DNA: TGCAGTGCTGGACGGGTTTACACTGAAGCTTTCTTT. This encodes CSAGRVYTEAFF. The V call is TRBV20-1, the J call TRBJ1-1; no clear D. The V and J ends lost 5 bases and 3 bases respectively, with 10 bases between them. The CDR3 is 12 residues long. Germline V gives CDR1 DFQATT, CDR2 SNEGSKA (reference sequence).

The genes are TRBV3-1 and TRBJ2-3; 7 bases match TRBD1. CDR1 is LGHDT, CDR2 YNNKEL, per germline (reference sequence). There are 15 residues in the CDR3. J was trimmed by 3 bases and V by 4 bases; bases with no gene match: 7. In DNA form, the CDR3 reads TGTGCCAGCAGCCGGGGGACAGCCCGGACAGATACGCAGTATTTT. Its translation: CASSRGTARTDTQYF.

The chain has TRBV3-1 and TRBJ2-3; D unresolved. V shed 4 bases and J shed 2 bases, with 10 bases lying between them. Germline V gene data show CDR1 as LGHDT and CDR2 as YNNKEL (reference sequence). This CDR3 is 14 amino acids long. The CDR3 nucleotides read TGTGCCAGCAGCCCCTCTGGGGTCACAGATACGCAGTATTTT. Protein: CASSPSGVTDTQYF.

V is TRBV28 and J is TRBJ2-7, with 7 bases aligning to TRBD1. The CDR3 is made up of 13 amino acids. Unmatched junction bases numbered 6, after V lost 6 bases and J lost 4 bases. Per the germline V gene, CDR1 is MDHEN and CDR2 is SYDVKM. This CDR3 is CASRQGQDYEQYF. The CDR3 region has the DNA TGTGCCAGCAGACAGGGGCAGGATTACGAGCAGTACTTC.

This rearrangement joins TRBV13 to TRBJ2-7, with 7 positions matching TRBD2. CDR3 length: 14 amino acids. The V segment lost 3 bases and the J segment 4 bases; nucleotides outside the gene matches: 6. Germline V gene data show CDR1 as PRHDT and CDR2 as FYEKMQ (reference sequence). CDR3 protein: CASSLAGESYEQYF. The CDR3 nucleotides read TGTGCCAGCAGCTTGGCGGGAGAGTCTTACGAGCAGTACTTC.

The rearrangement uses TRBV30 and TRBJ1-1; D is uncertain. Germline V gene lookup returns CDR1 GTSNPN and CDR2 SVGIG (reference sequence). The V and J ends lost 0 bases and 10 bases respectively, with 12 bases between them. The CDR3 spans 12 residues. The DNA of the CDR3 is TGTGCCTGGAGTGTGGTGCAAAACCGAGCTTTCTTT. Its protein is CAWSVVQNRAFF.

The rearrangement joins TRBV2 to TRBJ1-5, with 7 bases identical to TRBD1. The trim removed 5 bases at V and 6 bases at J, leaving 7 bases unmatched. Germline CDR1 SNHLY, CDR2 FYNNEI. This CDR3 is built from 14 residues. CDR3 loop: CASSPGTVFQPQHF. CDR3 nucleotides: TGTGCCAGCAGTCCCGGGACAGTCTTTCAGCCCCAGCATTTT. The full variable domain, its missing parts supplied by reference TRBV2 and TRBJ1-5, is EPEVTQTPSHQVTQMGQEVILRCVPISNHLYFYWYRQILGQKVEFLVSFYNNEISEKSEIFDDQFSVERPDGSNFTLKIRSTKLEDSAMYFCASSPGTVFQPQHFGDGTRLSIL.

V usage is TRBV11-2 and J usage is TRBJ1-6; D possibly corresponds to TRBD1 (5 bases). The CDR3 length is 18 residues. Between the trimmed V and J ends, which lost 5 bases and 4 bases, there was a span of 21 bases. Germline CDR1 SGHAT, CDR2 FQNNGV. Written as DNA, the CDR3 is TGTGCCAGCAGCCAAATTCCCGTCCCCCGACAGTATAATTCACCCCTCCACTTT. Its translation: CASSQIPVPRQYNSPLHF.

The chain carries TRBV20-1 and TRBJ1-2; no firm D call. Per the germline V gene, CDR1 is DFQATT and CDR2 is SNEGSKA (reference sequence). This CDR3 has 13 residues. Trimming shortened V by 3 bases and J by 1 base, and 9 bases separated the two germline ends. As DNA, the CDR3 is TGCAGTGCTAGCGGGCAGCTTAACTATGGCTACACCTTC. Its translation is CSASGQLNYGYTF.

The CDR3 coding sequence is TGTGCCTGGAGCAGGAGTGAGCCGCAGTTCTTC. Its protein product is CAWSRSEPQFF. The gene calls are TRBV30 and TRBJ2-1, with D unresolved. The CDR3 is 11 residues long. Germline-derived CDR1 and CDR2 are GTSNPN and SVGIG (reference sequence). Trimming pared 3 bases from V and 12 bases from J, leaving 12 bases between.

This CDR3 is CASSLGPKYGYTF. In DNA form, the CDR3 reads TGTGCCAGCAGCTTAGGGCCCAAATATGGCTACACCTTC. V usage is TRBV13 and J usage is TRBJ1-2; D is unresolved. Germline V gene lookup returns CDR1 PRHDT and CDR2 FYEKMQ (reference sequence). Deletions cut 0 bases from V and 5 bases from J, with 7 bases between. The CDR3 has 13 residues.

The chain employs TRBV4-2 and TRBJ1-1; TRBD1 aligns across 9 bases. V gave up 3 bases and J gave up 4 bases; unmatched junction bases: 6. CDR1 is LGHNA and CDR2 is YNFKEQ in the germline V gene. The length of the CDR3 is 15 residues. The CDR3 spells CASSQAAGQGTEAFF. CDR3 in DNA: TGTGCCAGCAGCCAGGCGGCGGGACAGGGCACTGAAGCTTTCTTT.

The chain is built from TRBV20-1 and TRBJ2-3; the D gene is possibly TRBD1 (6 bases). V was shortened by 6 bases and J by 4 bases, with 8 bases between the two germline ends. Germline V gene data show CDR1 as DFQATT and CDR2 as SNEGSKA (reference sequence). The CDR3 runs to 11 residues. The CDR3 loop is CSAEGADTQYF. The CDR3 nucleotides are TGCAGTGCCGAGGGGGCAGATACGCAGTATTTT.

The gene calls are TRBV4-3 and TRBJ2-6, with D possibly matching TRBD2 (6 bases). With 6 bases removed from V and 0 bases from J, the gap between germline ends came to 12 bases. Per the germline V gene, CDR1 is LGHNA and CDR2 is YSLEER. The CDR3 is made up of 16 amino acids. CDR3 DNA: TGCGCCAGCAGTAGCGGATCGACCTCTGGGGCCAACGTCCTGACTTTC. Residues: CASSSGSTSGANVLTF.

The chain uses TRBV20-1 and TRBJ1-4, with TRBD1 matching over 7 bases. V trimming: 4 bases; J trimming: 2 bases; junction bases outside the gene matches: 4. Per the germline V gene, CDR1 is DFQATT and CDR2 is SNEGSKA (reference sequence). There are 14 residues in the CDR3. The CDR3 loop is CSATEGATNEKLFF. For the CDR3, the DNA is TGCAGTGCTACGGAGGGGGCGACTAATGAAAAACTGTTTTTT.

This chain connects TRBV6-2 or TRBV6-3 to TRBJ1-2, with D unresolved. This CDR3 is built from 14 residues. Trimming shortened V by 7 bases and J by 2 bases, and 14 bases separated the two germline ends. Germline-derived CDR1 and CDR2 are MNHEY and SVGEGT. The DNA for the CDR3 is TGTGCCAGCACCTCAGGACGGCAAAACTATGGCTACACCTTC. It translates to CASTSGRQNYGYTF.

Only one count was recorded for this clonotype. The chain is built from TRBV30 and TRBJ2-1; TRBD2 matches at 14 bases. Germline CDR1 GTSNPN, CDR2 SVGIG (reference sequence). The CDR3 length is 16 residues. V lost 0 bases to trimming and J lost 7 bases; unmatched junction nucleotides: 5. The CDR3 spells CAWSVRGTSGRNEQFF. The CDR3 nucleotides read TGTGCCTGGAGTGTACGCGGGACTAGCGGGAGAAATGAGCAGTTCTTC. Full variable domain (remainder filled in from reference TRBV30 and TRBJ2-1): SQTIHQWPATLVQPVGSPLSLECTVEGTSNPNLYWYRQAAGRGLQLLFYSVGIGQISSEVPQNLSASRPQDRQFILSSKKLLLSDSGFYLCAWSVRGTSGRNEQFFGPGTRLTVL.

The chain links TRBV30 to TRBJ2-5, with 7 bases fitting TRBD2. The V gene's germline CDR1 is GTSNPN and CDR2 SVGIG (reference sequence). The CDR3 runs 15 residues. With 5 bases clipped from V and 4 bases from J, the junction kept 13 bases outside the gene matches. CDR3 in DNA: TGTGCCTGGGGGCGGGGGTCTGGGCATGGAGAGACCCAGTACTTC. Protein sequence: CAWGRGSGHGETQYF.

The gene calls are TRBV4-2 and TRBJ2-1; D is possibly TRBD2 (6 bases). The V gene lost 1 base and the J gene lost 1 base, with 11 bases spanning the gap. The CDR3 contains 16 residues. Germline V gene data show CDR1 as LGHNA and CDR2 as YNFKEQ. In nucleotides, the CDR3 is TGTGCCAGCAGCCAAGTAGCGGCTACTTCCTACAATGAGCAGTTCTTC. Protein product: CASSQVAATSYNEQFF.

The genes are TRBV29-1 and TRBJ2-1, with 8 bases identical to TRBD2. There are 16 residues in the CDR3. Trimming removed 5 bases from V and 4 bases from J; junction bases left unmatched: 13. CDR1 and CDR2 from the germline V gene are SQVTM and ANQGSEA. CDR3: CSVRAGRSGRYNEQFF. The CDR3 nucleotides are TGCAGCGTTAGGGCTGGTAGAAGCGGGAGATACAATGAGCAGTTCTTC.

The chain carries TRBV14 and TRBJ1-4, with TRBD1 matching 9 bases. V gave up 4 bases and J gave up 10 bases; unmatched junction bases: 10. The CDR3 length is 15 residues. Germline V CDR1 and CDR2: SGHDN, FVKESK. The DNA of the CDR3 is TGTGCCAGCAGCCGTGGGACAGGGCAATTGGTAAAACTGTTTTTT. This sequence encodes CASSRGTGQLVKLFF.

V is TRBV11-2 and J is TRBJ2-1; 10 bases fit TRBD2. Germline assignment: CDR1 SGHAT and CDR2 FQNNGV. V was clipped by 1 base and J by 6 bases; unmatched bases: 12. The CDR3 covers 18 residues. This CDR3 is CASSLVRILAGVFNEQFF. The DNA for the CDR3 is TGTGCCAGCAGCTTAGTTAGGATTCTAGCGGGAGTTTTCAATGAGCAGTTCTTC.

This chain links TRBV29-1 with TRBJ1-3; 10 bases align to TRBD1. The trim removed 2 bases at V and 0 bases at J, leaving 16 bases unmatched. CDR3 length equals 20 residues. CDR1 is SQVTM, CDR2 ANQGSEA, per germline. This CDR3 reads CSVETWGDRGATSSGNTIYF. The DNA of the CDR3 is TGCAGCGTTGAAACCTGGGGGGACAGGGGCGCCACTAGCTCTGGAAACACCATATATTTT.

The chain couples TRBV2 to TRBJ2-5; D ambiguous. Trimming pared 6 bases from V and 4 bases from J, leaving 9 bases between. The germline V gene encodes CDR1 SNHLY and CDR2 FYNNEI. The CDR3 spans 12 residues. CDR3 coding DNA: TGTGCCAGCAGGGGGATTGGAGAGACCCAGTACTTC. Amino acids: CASRGIGETQYF.